This entry describes one TCR beta chain. Its antigen is currently unknown. The data were obtained in a study of human T cells and chemical hapten exposure. Study background: Each patient's scalp received weekly diphenylcyclopropenone throughout the approximately 24-week study. A patient group, mainly female, showed alopecia areata, totalis or universalis.

Time point specified: patch test 1, 2 weeks after DPC sensitization. The treatment is: therapeutic diphenylcyclopropenone sensitization with weekly scalp DPC. TCRdb called the RACE reads again in MiXCR, with one record for every CDR3 protein. Of 180,000 or so distinct CDR3 sequences in the sample, more than 12% were seen once. V was trimmed by 6 bases and J by 6 bases, leaving 15 bases between them. In germline, CDR1 is SGHDT, CDR2 YYEEEE. This CDR3 is built from 13 residues. Study-level points and caveats: The number of TCRs over 1 in 1000 frequency stayed unchanged after DPC.

Sequenced material: whole blood, taken in connection with sensitization to the hapten diphenylcyclopropenone (DPC). The TCR was taken from a woman between 25 and 40 years old with alopecia areata. Some clones in this sample may be carry-over from other donors' samples. The chain combines TRBV5-6 with TRBJ1-1, with D possibly matching TRBD1 (5 bases). The CDR3 loop is CASNPRVGAEAFF. CDR3 coding DNA: TGTGCCAGCAACCCGCGGGTAGGGGCTGAAGCTTTCTTT.